This TCR beta chain derives from a study of blood T cell repertoires in COVID-19 (dated by TCRdb to about 2020). Background on the whole study: Collaborator samples came from the United States, Italy and Spain and covered acute and convalescent phases of COVID-19. The sample metadata nearly always contained a de-identified subject ID, COVID-19 status, age in years and sex. The material from the prospective study consisted of cDNA or gDNA derived from T cells, B-cell-depleted T cells, or PBMCs. Deeply sampled blood TCRbeta repertoires from subjects exposed to, actively infected with, or recovered from COVID-19 were included in the dataset. Samples were obtained from the ongoing ImmuneRACE study (first 160 participants) and from over 1,000 subjects provided by 6 global collaborators. HLA class I and class II types, where available, came from metadata supplied by the sample provider rather than from assay-based typing. The repertoires were released in a freely available public database intended as a resource for research on the immune response to SARS-CoV-2.

Cut back by 1 base and 7 bases, the V and J ends lie 13 bases apart. From the cysteine through the phenylalanine, the CDR3 covers 14 amino acids. The CDR3 DNA has 42 bases and is translated from base 1. CDR1 SGHTA and CDR2 FQGTGA were looked up in the germline V gene. Collaborating institutions collected whole blood in K2EDTA tubes following their own protocols. For TCRbeta analysis, collaborators shipped samples in one of three forms: frozen whole blood, isolated PBMCs, or DNA extracted from either of those sample types. Regarding this clone: Its target antigen remains unknown. No base-level quality is on record; no much larger clone is a single base apart.

Findings and caveats that apply to the study as a whole: The amount of clinical and demographic metadata varied by source and participant and was provided uncurated.

The immunoSEQ Assay, a bias-controlled multiplex PCR, was used to amplify TCRbeta CDR3 regions from genomic DNA. In the authors' own workflow: Nucleated cell counts per sample were estimated from amplification of reference gene primers within the assay. Sequence reads were collapsed and filtered to measure the absolute abundance of every unique TCRbeta CDR3 rearrangement. For each sample, productive Simpson clonality was calculated as the square root of Simpson's diversity index across productive rearrangements. Here the immuneACCESS table is served through TCRdb, limited to in-frame sequences with V and J called. Missing clones are a known gap in these copies; in checked studies unresolved V genes cover under half, and the rest lacks a known reason. D and trimming were read from the DNA, whereas the V and J calls and clone size are those reported in that table. This sample comprises more than 130,000 clones, roughly 90% of them detected only once. More than 9% of the sample rests with the top ten.

The sample was peripheral blood. The receptor was derived from a man in his fifties with active or convalescent COVID-19. The chain is encoded by TRBV7-3 joined to TRBJ1-2, with the D gene too uncertain to name. The CDR3 corresponds to CASSLSAGVSGYTF. The nucleotides read TGTGCCAGCAGCTTAAGCGCAGGCGTGAGTGGCTACACCTTC.